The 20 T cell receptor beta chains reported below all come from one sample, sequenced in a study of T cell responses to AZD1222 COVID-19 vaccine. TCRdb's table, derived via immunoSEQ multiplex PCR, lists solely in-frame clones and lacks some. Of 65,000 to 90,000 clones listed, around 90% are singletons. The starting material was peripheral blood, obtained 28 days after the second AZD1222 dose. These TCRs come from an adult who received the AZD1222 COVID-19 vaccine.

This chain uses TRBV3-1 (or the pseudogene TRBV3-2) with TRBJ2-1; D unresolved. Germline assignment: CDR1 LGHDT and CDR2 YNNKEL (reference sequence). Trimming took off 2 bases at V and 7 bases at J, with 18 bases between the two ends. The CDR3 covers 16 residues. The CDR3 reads CASSQSSTILQNEQFF. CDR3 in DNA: TGTGCCAGCAGCCAAAGCTCGACCATCCTCCAGAATGAGCAGTTCTTC.

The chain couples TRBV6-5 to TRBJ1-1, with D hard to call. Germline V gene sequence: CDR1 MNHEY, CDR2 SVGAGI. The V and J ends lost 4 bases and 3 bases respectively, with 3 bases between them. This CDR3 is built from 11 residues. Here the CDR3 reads CASSLDTEAFF. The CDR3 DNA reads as TGTGCCAGCAGTTTAGACACTGAAGCTTTCTTT.

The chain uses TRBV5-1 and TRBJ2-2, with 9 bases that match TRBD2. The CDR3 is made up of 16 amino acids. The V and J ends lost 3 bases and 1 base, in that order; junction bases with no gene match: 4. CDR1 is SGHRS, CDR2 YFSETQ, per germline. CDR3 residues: CASSWGLAVNTGELFF. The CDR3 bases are TGCGCCAGCAGCTGGGGACTAGCCGTGAACACCGGGGAGCTGTTTTTT.

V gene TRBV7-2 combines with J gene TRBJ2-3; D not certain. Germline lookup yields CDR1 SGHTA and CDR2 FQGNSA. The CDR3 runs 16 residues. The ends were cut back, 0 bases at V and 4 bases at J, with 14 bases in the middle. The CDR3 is CASSLAVGLNADTQYF. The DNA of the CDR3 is TGTGCCAGCAGCTTAGCAGTGGGATTGAATGCAGATACGCAGTATTTT.

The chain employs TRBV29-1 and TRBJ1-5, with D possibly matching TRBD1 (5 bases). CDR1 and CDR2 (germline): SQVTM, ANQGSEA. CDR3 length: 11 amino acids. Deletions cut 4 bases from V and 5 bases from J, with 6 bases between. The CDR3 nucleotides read TGCAGCGTTGGGGGGGATCAGCCCCAGCATTTT. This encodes CSVGGDQPQHF.

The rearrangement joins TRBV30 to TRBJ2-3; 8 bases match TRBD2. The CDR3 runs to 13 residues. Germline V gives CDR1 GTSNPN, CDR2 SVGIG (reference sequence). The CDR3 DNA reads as TGTGGGTCACGGGGGGGGACCACAGATACGCAGTATTTT. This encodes CGSRGGTTDTQYF.

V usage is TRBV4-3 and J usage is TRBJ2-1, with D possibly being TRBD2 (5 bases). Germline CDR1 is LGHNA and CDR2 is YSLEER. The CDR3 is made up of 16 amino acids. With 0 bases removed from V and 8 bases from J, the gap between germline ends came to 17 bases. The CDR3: CASSQEDRGLSYEQFF. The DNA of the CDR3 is TGCGCCAGCAGCCAAGAAGACCGGGGTCTTAGCTATGAGCAGTTCTTC.

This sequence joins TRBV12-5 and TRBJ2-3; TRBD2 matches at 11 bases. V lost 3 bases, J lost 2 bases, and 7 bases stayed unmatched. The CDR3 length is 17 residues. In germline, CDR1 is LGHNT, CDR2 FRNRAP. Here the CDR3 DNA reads TGTGCTAGTGGTTTTACAGGGACTAGCGGCAACACAGATACGCAGTATTTT. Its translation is CASGFTGTSGNTDTQYF.

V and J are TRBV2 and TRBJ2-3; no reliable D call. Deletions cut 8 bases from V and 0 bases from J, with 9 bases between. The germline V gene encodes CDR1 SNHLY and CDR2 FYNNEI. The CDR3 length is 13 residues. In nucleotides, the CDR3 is TGTGCCAGCTTGGCGAAAAGCACAGATACGCAGTATTTT. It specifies CASLAKSTDTQYF.

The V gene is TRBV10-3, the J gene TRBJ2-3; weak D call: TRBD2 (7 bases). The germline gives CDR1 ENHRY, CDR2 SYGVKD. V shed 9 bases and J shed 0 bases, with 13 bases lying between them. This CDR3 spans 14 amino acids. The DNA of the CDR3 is TGTGCCATTGATGAGGGGGGGAGCACAGATACGCAGTATTTT. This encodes CAIDEGGSTDTQYF.

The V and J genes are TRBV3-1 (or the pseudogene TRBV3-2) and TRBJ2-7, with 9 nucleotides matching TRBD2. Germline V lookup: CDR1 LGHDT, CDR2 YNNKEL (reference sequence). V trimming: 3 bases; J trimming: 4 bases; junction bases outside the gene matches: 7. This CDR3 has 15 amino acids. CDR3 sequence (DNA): TGTGCCAGCAGCCACCGCGGGGGGGCGCGGTACGAGCAGTACTTC. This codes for CASSHRGGARYEQYF.

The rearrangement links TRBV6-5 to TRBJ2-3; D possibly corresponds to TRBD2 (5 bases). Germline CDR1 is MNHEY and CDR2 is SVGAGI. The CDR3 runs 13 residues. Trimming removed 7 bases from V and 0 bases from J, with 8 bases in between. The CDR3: CASNRLSTDTQYF. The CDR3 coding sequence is TGTGCCAGCAATCGACTAAGCACAGATACGCAGTATTTT.

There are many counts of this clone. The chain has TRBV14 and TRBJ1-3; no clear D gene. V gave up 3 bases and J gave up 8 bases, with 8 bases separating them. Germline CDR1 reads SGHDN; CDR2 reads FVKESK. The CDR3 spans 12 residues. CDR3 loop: CASSQSTYTIYF. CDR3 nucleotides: TGTGCCAGCAGCCAGTCGACGTACACCATATATTTT.

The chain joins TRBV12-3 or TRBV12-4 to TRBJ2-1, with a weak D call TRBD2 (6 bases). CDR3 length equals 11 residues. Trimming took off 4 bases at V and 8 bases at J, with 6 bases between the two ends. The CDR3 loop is CASSWGDEQFF. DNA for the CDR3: TGTGCCAGCAGTTGGGGGGATGAGCAGTTCTTC.

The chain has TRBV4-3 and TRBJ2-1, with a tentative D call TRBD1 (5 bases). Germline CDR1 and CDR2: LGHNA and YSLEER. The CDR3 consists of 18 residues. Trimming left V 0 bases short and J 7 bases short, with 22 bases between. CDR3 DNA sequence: TGCGCCAGCAGCCAAGATCTCTCCGCGCAGGGTGGTAGGAATGAGCAGTTCTTC. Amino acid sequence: CASSQDLSAQGGRNEQFF.

CDR3 nucleotide sequence: TGCAGCGTTTTTAGACCCCTGGGCTCCGAGCAGTACTTC. This encodes CSVFRPLGSEQYF. The chain links TRBV29-1 to TRBJ2-7; the D is unclear. V was pared by 5 bases and J by 6 bases, with 17 bases between. The CDR3 is made up of 13 amino acids. The V gene's germline CDR1 is SQVTM and CDR2 ANQGSEA.

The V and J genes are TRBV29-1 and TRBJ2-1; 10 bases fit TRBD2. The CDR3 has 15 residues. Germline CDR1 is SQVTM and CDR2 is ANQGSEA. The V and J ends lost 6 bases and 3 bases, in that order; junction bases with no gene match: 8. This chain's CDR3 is CSVPVGLAVYNEQFF. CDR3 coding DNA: TGCAGCGTGCCGGTTGGACTAGCGGTCTACAATGAGCAGTTCTTC.

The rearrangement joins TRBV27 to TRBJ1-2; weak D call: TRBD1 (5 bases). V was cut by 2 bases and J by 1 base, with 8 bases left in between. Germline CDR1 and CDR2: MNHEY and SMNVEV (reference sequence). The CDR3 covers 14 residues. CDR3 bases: TGTGCCAGCAGTTTAGGGGGGGTTAACTATGGCTACACCTTC. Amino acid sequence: CASSLGGVNYGYTF.

The CDR3: CASSQSGNTEAFF. The DNA for the CDR3 is TGTGCCAGCTCACAATCAGGGAACACTGAAGCTTTCTTT. This rearrangement joins TRBV18 to TRBJ1-1; D ambiguous. Germline assignment: CDR1 KGHSH and CDR2 LQKENI. The V gene lost 4 bases and the J gene lost 1 base, with 7 bases spanning the gap. This CDR3 spans 13 amino acids.

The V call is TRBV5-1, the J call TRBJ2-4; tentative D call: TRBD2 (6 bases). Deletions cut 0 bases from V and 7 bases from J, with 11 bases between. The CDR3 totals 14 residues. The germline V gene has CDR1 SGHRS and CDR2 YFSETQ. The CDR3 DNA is TGCGCCAGCAGCTTGGATACGGGAGAGAACATTCAGTACTTC. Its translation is CASSLDTGENIQYF.